This is a list of T cell receptor beta chains from one sample in a study of T cells in Graves' hyperthyroidism and ophthalmopathy. In TCRdb, the multiplex PCR reads were re-called with MiXCR into one record per CDR3 protein. The table shows approximately 430,000 distinct CDR3 sequences, with approximately 14% occurring only once. The specimen was blood. The receptors here all came from a young man with Graves' ophthalmopathy. Each CDR3 is given with its conserved first and last residue. The order of the fields is V gene, clone size, D gene, J gene, CDR3 DNA, CDR3 protein. D genes are given only for firm matches. Clone size is stated in some rows and not others, as once, few, many or a class when expanded.

TRBV30	many	NA	TRBJ2-2	TGTGCCTGGAGTACCACAGAGGCCGGGGAGCTGTTTTTT	CAWSTTEAGELFF
TRBV6-2/TRBV6-3	NA	NA	TRBJ1-5	TGTGCCAGCAGTTTCTTCTATAGCAATCAGCCCCAGCATTTT	CASSFFYSNQPQHF
TRBV12-3/TRBV12-4	NA	NA	TRBJ2-7	TGTGCCAGCAGTTTAGGGACACTGACCTACGAGCAGTACTTC	CASSLGTLTYEQYF
TRBV3-1	NA	NA	TRBJ2-2	TGTGCCAGCAGCGACCTAGAGTTGAAGGACGGGGAGCTGTTTTTT	CASSDLELKDGELFF
TRBV3-1	many	NA	TRBJ2-3	TGTGCCAGCAGCCAAGGACAAGAGATTAGGAATACGCAGTATTTT	CASSQGQEIRNTQYF
TRBV20-1	many	TRBD1	TRBJ1-1	TGCAGTGCTAGAGATACAGGGGACACTGAAGCTTTCTTT	CSARDTGDTEAFF
TRBV9	NA	NA	TRBJ2-3	TGTGCCAGCAGCGTAGAGGGCACCTCCACAGATACGCAGTATTTT	CASSVEGTSTDTQYF
TRBV19	few	NA	TRBJ1-2	TGTGCCAGTAGTATAGACCGTAGTTTCGGGACGGTGGAGGATGGCTACACCTTC	CASSIDRSFGTVEDGYTF
TRBV27	few	TRBD2	TRBJ2-7	TGTGCCAGCAGTTTCGGACTAGCGGGAGAGGAGCAGTACTTC	CASSFGLAGEEQYF
TRBV24-1	few	TRBD1	TRBJ1-2	TGTGCCACCAGCAGGGGGCTCAACTATGGCTACACCTTC	CATSRGLNYGYTF
TRBV7-9	many	NA	TRBJ2-5	TGTGCCAGCAGCTTATGGTGGGCGGCGACCTGGGAGACCCAGTACTTC	CASSLWWAATWETQYF
TRBV19	many	NA	TRBJ1-3	TGTGCCAGTAGTATGGCTGGGCAGACCTTCTCTGGAAACACCATATATTTT	CASSMAGQTFSGNTIYF
TRBV24-1	many	NA	TRBJ2-7	TGTGCCACCAGTGATTCCCCAGGGAAAGGGCAGTACTTC	CATSDSPGKGQYF
TRBV10-1	NA	TRBD2	TRBJ2-3	TGCGCCAGCAGTGGTAACGGGAGGGCCCGGGATACGCAGTATTTT	CASSGNGRARDTQYF
TRBV7-9	many	NA	TRBJ2-1	TGTGCCAGCATACCGCAGAGTTACAATGAGCAGTTCTTC	CASIPQSYNEQFF
TRBV7-9	NA	TRBD2	TRBJ2-7	TGTGCCAGCTTACTAGCGGAGGCCTCCTACGAGCAGTACTTC	CASLLAEASYEQYF
TRBV30	many	TRBD1	TRBJ1-1	TGTGCCTACAGGGGCGCTGGGGACACTGAAGCTTTCTTT	CAYRGAGDTEAFF
TRBV20-1	NA	TRBD1	TRBJ1-3	TGCAGTGCTGGAGGGACAGACGGAAACACCATATATTTT	CSAGGTDGNTIYF
TRBV10-3	many	NA	TRBJ1-5	TGTGCCATCAGTGAGTCGATGGTTGGCAATCAGCCCCAGCATTTT	CAISESMVGNQPQHF
TRBV6-2/TRBV6-3	few	NA	TRBJ2-2	TGTGCCAGCAGTTACCTTGACCCCCACACCGGGGAGCTGTTTTTT	CASSYLDPHTGELFF
TRBV7-9	NA	NA	TRBJ2-1	TGTGCCAGCAGCTTAGACGGGGGCAACTACAATGAGCAGTTCTTC	CASSLDGGNYNEQFF
TRBV5-8	many	TRBD2	TRBJ2-1	TGTGCCAGCAGCTTGGCTAGCGGGAGTATTGAGTATGAGCAGTTCTTC	CASSLASGSIEYEQFF
TRBV10-1	NA	TRBD2	TRBJ2-3	TGCGCCAGCAGTGAGAGGCTAGGGACTAGCGGGAGAAGTGATACGCAGTATTTT	CASSERLGTSGRSDTQYF
TRBV11-3	many	NA	TRBJ2-1	TGTGCCAGCAGCCCCACGGGGACCTCCTACAATGAGCAGTTCTTC	CASSPTGTSYNEQFF
TRBV30	NA	NA	TRBJ2-7	TGTGCCTGGAGTGTAGTCGAGCAGTACTTC	CAWSVVEQYF
TRBV18	many	TRBD1	TRBJ2-7	TGTGCCAGCTCACCGCTACAGGGACAGTCGAACGAGCAGTACTTC	CASSPLQGQSNEQYF
TRBV6-1	NA	NA	TRBJ2-5	TGTGCCAGCAGTGACGGGTCAGGTCAAGAGACCCAGTACTTC	CASSDGSGQETQYF
TRBV7-9	NA	NA	TRBJ1-2	TGTGCCAGCAGCCGCGAGGTTCCCAAGGGCTACACCTTC	CASSREVPKGYTF
TRBV7-9	many	NA	TRBJ2-3	TGTGCCAGCAGCTTAGAGACAGATACGCAGTATTTT	CASSLETDTQYF
TRBV27	many	TRBD2	TRBJ2-1	TGTGCCAGCAGCCGAATGCGGCGGGAGGGCCTCAATGAGCAGTTCTTC	CASSRMRREGLNEQFF
TRBV5-1	NA	TRBD1	TRBJ2-1	TGCGCCAGCAGCTTACCCAGAGGACAGGGACCCTACAATGAGCAGTTCTTC	CASSLPRGQGPYNEQFF
TRBV29-1	many	NA	TRBJ2-2	TGCAGCGTTGAAGAGCGGGACACCGGGGAGCTGTTTTTT	CSVEERDTGELFF
TRBV25-1	NA	NA	TRBJ2-7	TGTGCCAGCAGTGAGGGGGTGTCATACGAGCAGTACTTC	CASSEGVSYEQYF
TRBV30	few	NA	TRBJ2-5	TGTGCCTGGAGTGTACTATCGGGGAAAGCGCAGACCCAGTACTTC	CAWSVLSGKAQTQYF
TRBV27	few	NA	TRBJ2-2	TGTGCCAGCAGTTGGGCTAGTGACACCGGGGAGCTGTTTTTT	CASSWASDTGELFF
TRBV28	many	TRBD1	TRBJ2-5	TGTGCCGACAGGGGGAAACAGTACTTC	CADRGKQYF
TRBV7-8	few	TRBD1	TRBJ1-6	TGTGCCAGCAGCCCCCCCGGGACAGGGGTTTCACCCCTCCACTTT	CASSPPGTGVSPLHF
TRBV20-1	many	TRBD2	TRBJ2-1	TGCAGTGCTAGATCCATAGCGGGAGGGGATTACAATGAGCAGTTCTTC	CSARSIAGGDYNEQFF
TRBV9	many	NA	TRBJ2-3	TGTGCCAGCAGCGCGCCCGCCTCGGACCACACAGATACGCAGTATTTT	CASSAPASDHTDTQYF
TRBV3-1	many	NA	TRBJ2-7	TGTGCCAGCAGCCAAGAGGTCAGGCACTACGAGCAGTACTTC	CASSQEVRHYEQYF
TRBV7-3	NA	TRBD1	TRBJ1-1	TGTGCCAGCAGCTTGGGACAGGGCCGAGCTTTCTTT	CASSLGQGRAFF
TRBV7-9	few	NA	TRBJ2-1	TGTGCCAGCAGCTTAGACCAATACACCAATGAGCAGTTCTTC	CASSLDQYTNEQFF
TRBV20-1	many	TRBD2	TRBJ2-3	TGCAGTGCTAGCCGGGGACTACCTAGCACAGATACGCAGTATTTT	CSASRGLPSTDTQYF
TRBV29-1	NA	TRBD2	TRBJ2-5	TGCAGCGTTGAACTGCGGGGGGGAACCCAAGAGACCCAGTACTTC	CSVELRGGTQETQYF
TRBV5-1	many	TRBD1	TRBJ1-1	TGCGCCAGCAGCTTAACGACAGGGCATTTCACTGAAGCTTTCTTT	CASSLTTGHFTEAFF
TRBV12-5	many	NA	TRBJ2-3	TGTGCTAGTGGGCATAGCACAGATACGCAGTATTTT	CASGHSTDTQYF